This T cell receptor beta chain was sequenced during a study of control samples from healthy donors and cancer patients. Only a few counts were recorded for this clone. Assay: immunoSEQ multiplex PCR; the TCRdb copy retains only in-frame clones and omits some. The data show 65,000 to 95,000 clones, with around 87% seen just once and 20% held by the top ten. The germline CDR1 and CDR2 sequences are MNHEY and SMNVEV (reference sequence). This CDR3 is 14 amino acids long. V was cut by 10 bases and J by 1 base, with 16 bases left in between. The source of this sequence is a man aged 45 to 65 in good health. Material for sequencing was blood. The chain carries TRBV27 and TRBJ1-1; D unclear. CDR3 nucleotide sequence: TGTGCCACGGATTGTAGCGTCGGGAACACTGAAGCTTTCTTT. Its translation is CATDCSVGNTEAFF.